Presented here are 26 T cell receptor beta chains from one specimen sequenced in a study of control samples from healthy donors and cancer patients. Here immunoSEQ multiplex PCR was the method, and the copy in TCRdb shows in-frame clones only, minus some. The table includes over 100,000 clones, about 90% detected once. Sequenced input: blood. These TCRs come from a woman in her forties or fifties in good health.

This chain uses TRBV19 with TRBJ1-2; D gene uncertain. Per the germline V gene, CDR1 is LNHDA and CDR2 is SQIVND (reference sequence). There are 13 residues in the CDR3. Trimming cost V 3 bases and J 4 bases, with 9 bases left between them. CDR3 nucleotide sequence: TGTGCCAGTAGTATTGGTTTCAGCTATGGCTACACCTTC. Amino acid sequence: CASSIGFSYGYTF.

This sequence joins TRBV11-2 and TRBJ1-3; D uncertain. The V end lost 3 bases, the J end lost 8 bases, and 20 bases lay between the germline ends. This CDR3 comprises 16 residues. The germline CDR1 and CDR2 sequences are SGHAT and FQNNGV. For the CDR3, the DNA is TGTGCCAGCAGCTTCATAACCGGTCTAACAACGGACACCATATATTTT. Translating gives CASSFITGLTTDTIYF.

The chain is built from TRBV27 and TRBJ1-2; TRBD1 matches at 9 bases. The V gene's germline CDR1 is MNHEY and CDR2 SMNVEV (reference sequence). The J segment lost 6 bases and the V segment lost 6 bases, leaving 11 bases of the junction unmatched. The CDR3 has 15 residues. The CDR3 DNA follows: TGTGCCAGCAGCTTAACAGGGGGCGAGAATCATGGCTACACCTTC. This encodes CASSLTGGENHGYTF.

This chain links TRBV6-1 with TRBJ1-5; D unresolved. V was clipped by 0 bases and J by 11 bases, with 8 bases between them. The CDR3 is made up of 12 amino acids. In germline, CDR1 is MNHNS, CDR2 SASEGT. The CDR3 is CASSEALVAQHF. The CDR3 region has the DNA TGTGCCAGCAGTGAAGCGCTGGTGGCCCAGCATTTT.

The chain has TRBV19 and TRBJ2-1; D remains ambiguous. Germline loops: CDR1 LNHDA, CDR2 SQIVND (reference sequence). Trimming removed 6 bases at V and 9 bases at J, with 12 bases between. The CDR3 sequence is 12 residues long. CDR3 loop: CASRKIRSEQFF. The CDR3 DNA reads as TGTGCCAGTAGGAAAATCCGGAGTGAGCAGTTCTTC. The full variable domain, its missing parts supplied by reference TRBV19 and TRBJ2-1, is DGGITQSPKYLFRKEGQNVTLSCEQNLNHDAMYWYRQDPGQGLRLIYYSQIVNDFQKGDIAEGYSVSREKKESFPLTVTSAQKNPTAFYLCASRKIRSEQFFGPGTRLTVL.

The chain links TRBV5-1 to TRBJ1-1; 12 bases align to TRBD1. In germline, CDR1 is SGHRS, CDR2 YFSETQ. The CDR3 spans 15 residues. Losses at the gene ends were 2 bases for V and 6 bases for J; bases not matched to a gene: 5. This CDR3 reads CASSFGTGGFSEAFF. The CDR3 DNA reads as TGCGCCAGCAGCTTTGGGACAGGGGGCTTCTCTGAAGCTTTCTTT. Together with reference TRBV5-1 and TRBJ1-1, the CDR3 gives the full variable domain: KAGVTQTPRYLIKTRGQQVTLSCSPISGHRSVSWYQQTPGQGLQFLFEYFSETQRNKGNFPGRFSGRQFSNSRSEMNVSTLELGDSALYLCASSFGTGGFSEAFFGQGTRLTVV.

The genes are TRBV5-1 and TRBJ1-3, with D possibly being TRBD1 (5 bases). V was pared by 0 bases and J by 4 bases, with 11 bases between. The CDR3 totals 15 residues. Germline CDR1 reads SGHRS; CDR2 reads YFSETQ. The CDR3 DNA is TGCGCCAGCAGCTTGGCCTCAGGGTCCGGAAACACCATATATTTT. As protein: CASSLASGSGNTIYF.

The J gene is TRBJ2-2, the V gene TRBV5-4; TRBD1 or TRBD2 may be the D gene (5 bases each). V was clipped by 2 bases and J by 7 bases, with 12 bases between them. This CDR3 region has 14 residues. Looked up from germline, CDR1 is SGHNT and CDR2 is YYREEE (reference sequence). CDR3 DNA sequence: TGTGCCAGCAGCTTCCAGGGAGTAAGCGGGGAGCTGTTTTTT. It yields the protein CASSFQGVSGELFF.

The chain has TRBV14 and TRBJ1-1, with unresolved D. V was shortened by 4 bases and J by 0 bases, with 18 bases between the two germline ends. This CDR3 is 17 amino acids long. CDR1 is SGHDN and CDR2 is FVKESK in the germline V gene. The CDR3 here is CASSPLIGETMNTEAFF. The CDR3 DNA reads TGTGCCAGCAGCCCCCTCATCGGGGAAACCATGAACACTGAAGCTTTCTTT.

The V call is TRBV5-1, the J call TRBJ1-2; D gene ambiguous. Germline CDR1 is SGHRS and CDR2 is YFSETQ. Trimming removed 5 bases from V and 2 bases from J, with 10 bases in between. This CDR3 region has 13 residues. The CDR3 region has the DNA TGCGCCAGCAGGGTCGAAGCGAACTATGGCTACACCTTC. This encodes CASRVEANYGYTF.

The V call is TRBV5-1, the J call TRBJ2-5; D not certain. The CDR3 totals 11 residues. The germline CDR1 and CDR2 sequences are SGHRS and YFSETQ. The V end lost 3 bases, the J end lost 1 base, and 1 base lay between the germline ends. DNA of the CDR3: TGCGCCAGCAGCTCCCAAGAGACCCAGTACTTC. Translated, it gives CASSSQETQYF.

V is TRBV5-1 and J is TRBJ2-5, with TRBD1 identical over 7 bases. With V trimmed by 1 base and J by 3 bases, 6 bases remained unmatched. The V gene's germline CDR1 is SGHRS and CDR2 YFSETQ. This CDR3 region has 15 residues. CDR3 sequence: CASSLKVDREETQYF. As DNA, the CDR3 is TGCGCCAGCAGCTTGAAGGTTGACAGGGAAGAGACCCAGTACTTC.

V gene TRBV19 combines with J gene TRBJ1-3; 7 bases match TRBD1. The CDR3 runs to 15 residues. V lost 7 bases to trimming and J lost 1 base; unmatched junction nucleotides: 7. Germline V gives CDR1 LNHDA, CDR2 SQIVND (reference sequence). The CDR3: CASNKDRTSGNTIYF. As DNA, the CDR3 is TGTGCCAGTAACAAGGACAGGACGTCTGGAAACACCATATATTTT.

The chain uses TRBV5-8 and TRBJ2-5; D is uncertain. Germline CDR1 is SGHTS and CDR2 is YDEGEE. Trimming took 4 bases from V and 5 from J, leaving 12 bases between them. The CDR3 loop spans 13 amino acids. CDR3 region: CASSHRNGETQYF. CDR3 DNA: TGTGCCAGCAGCCACCGGAATGGGGAGACCCAGTACTTC. The variable domain in full, with the rest retrieved from reference TRBV5-8 and TRBJ2-5, is EAGVTQSPTHLIKTRGQQATLRCSPISGHTSVYWYQQALGLGLQFLLWYDEGEERNRGNFPPRFSGRQFPNYSSELNVNALELEDSALYLCASSHRNGETQYFGPGTRLLVL.

The chain couples TRBV12-5 to TRBJ1-6; D is perhaps TRBD1 (5 bases). Deletions cut 7 bases from V and 6 bases from J, with 10 bases between. The CDR3 totals 13 residues. Germline CDR1 LGHNT, CDR2 FRNRAP. For the CDR3, the DNA is TGTGCTAGTGCCCAGGGATTTAATTCACCCCTCCACTTT. Translation: CASAQGFNSPLHF.

V and J are TRBV6-5 and TRBJ1-2; D remains ambiguous. CDR1 is MNHEY, CDR2 SVGAGI, per germline. Trimming left V 4 bases short and J 8 bases short, with 11 bases between. There are 12 residues in the CDR3. CDR3 in amino acids: CASSSTIQGYTF. CDR3 coding DNA: TGTGCCAGCAGTTCCACCATTCAAGGCTACACCTTC.

This clone was detected only once. This chain links TRBV13 with TRBJ1-1; TRBD1 might be the D (6 bases). Trimming shortened V by 4 bases and J by 6 bases, and 15 bases separated the two germline ends. This CDR3 is 14 amino acids long. Germline V gene data show CDR1 as PRHDT and CDR2 as FYEKMQ (reference sequence). In DNA, the CDR3 is TGTGCCAGCAGCTCCAGACAGGTCCTGGCTGAAGCTTTCTTT. Translated, it gives CASSSRQVLAEAFF.

The table lists this clone with a count of one. This chain joins TRBV11-2 and TRBJ2-5, with D unclear. Germline-derived CDR1 and CDR2 are SGHAT and FQNNGV. This CDR3 has 14 residues. The V end was cut by 7 bases, the J end by 0 bases, with 12 bases between. CDR3 sequence: CASTQDRYQETQYF. The CDR3 nucleotides are TGTGCCAGCACTCAAGACCGGTACCAAGAGACCCAGTACTTC.

The chain links TRBV6-6 to TRBJ1-6, with TRBD1 identical over 12 bases. The CDR3 has 13 amino acids. With 5 bases clipped from V and 19 bases from J, the junction kept 9 bases outside the gene matches. CDR1 and CDR2 from the germline V gene are MNHNY and SVGAGI (reference sequence). The CDR3 DNA reads as TGTGCCAGCAGTCGGGGACAGGGGGCATCCAAACACTTT. Translation gives CASSRGQGASKHF.

The genes are TRBV2 and TRBJ1-1, with D maybe TRBD1 (6 bases). V lost 4 bases to trimming and J lost 5 bases, with 11 bases between them. This CDR3 region has 13 residues. The germline gives CDR1 SNHLY, CDR2 FYNNEI. In DNA, the CDR3 is TGTGCCAGCAGTGCAGGGGTAAAGACTGAAGCTTTCTTT. This sequence encodes CASSAGVKTEAFF.

The chain couples TRBV6-5 to TRBJ1-3; the match to TRBD1 covers 8 bases. V lost 6 bases, J lost 4 bases, and 5 bases stayed unmatched. The CDR3 spans 14 residues. The germline V gene encodes CDR1 MNHEY and CDR2 SVGAGI. CDR3 coding DNA: TGTGCCAGCAGCACGGACAGGGCCGGAAACACCATATATTTT. Amino acids: CASSTDRAGNTIYF.

The rearrangement links TRBV4-2 to TRBJ2-5; D is possibly TRBD1 (5 bases). The V gene's germline CDR1 is LGHNA and CDR2 YNFKEQ. The CDR3 has 13 amino acids. V was clipped by 4 bases and J by 3 bases, with 9 bases between them. CDR3 residues: CASSPSQEETQYF. In DNA, the CDR3 is TGTGCCAGCAGCCCGTCACAGGAAGAGACCCAGTACTTC.

As DNA, the CDR3 is TGTGCCAGCTCATCGGCGGGACAGGAGGTCTCCGAGCAGTACTTC. It specifies CASSSAGQEVSEQYF. This chain joins TRBV18 and TRBJ2-7; 8 nucleotides match TRBD1. The V gene end was trimmed by 5 bases and the J gene end by 6 bases; junction bases not matched to a gene: 12. The germline gives CDR1 KGHSH, CDR2 LQKENI. The CDR3 contains 15 residues.

The chain joins TRBV4-2 to TRBJ2-5; TRBD1 or TRBD2 may be the D gene (5 bases each). The CDR3 has 14 amino acids. CDR1 and CDR2 (germline): LGHNA, YNFKEQ. Trimming removed 1 base from V and 2 bases from J, with 8 bases in between. The CDR3 DNA is TGTGCCAGCAGCCAAGGGGACGGGCAAGAGACCCAGTACTTC. This codes for CASSQGDGQETQYF.

CDR3 residues: CASSKVQQPQHF. The CDR3 DNA reads TGTGCCAGTAGCAAAGTACAGCAGCCCCAGCATTTT. The chain joins TRBV19 to TRBJ1-5; D is undetermined. Germline-derived CDR1 and CDR2 are LNHDA and SQIVND (reference sequence). This CDR3 spans 12 amino acids. V lost 6 bases and J lost 7, with 10 bases in between.

This clone has just a few counts. The chain combines TRBV7-9 with TRBJ1-1; no reliable D call. The CDR3 has 13 residues. Per germline, CDR1 SEHNR and CDR2 FQNEAQ (reference sequence). V lost 5 bases to trimming and J lost 0 bases, with 7 bases between them. CDR3 bases: TGTGCCAGCAGCCCCTTCCTGAACACTGAAGCTTTCTTT. Its protein product is CASSPFLNTEAFF.